The present entry profiles one T cell receptor (beta chain) with its context. Its antigen is still unknown. The CDR3 loop spans 15 amino acids. Trimming shortened V by 6 bases and J by 7 bases, and 19 bases separated the two germline ends. The germline V gene has CDR1 MNHEY and CDR2 SVGEGT. This specimen comes from a study of blood T cells in healthy people across ages. Study-level results: The lack of PBMC sorting stopped any conclusive naive versus antigen-experienced comparison. For the donors, CMV status was unknown and possibly confounded expanded clonotype changes.

Total RNA, at least 5.5 micrograms per sample, came from PBMCs. Using a J-beta primer mix together with a sample-barcoded 5' primer, a second PCR was run for about 6 to 12 cycles. TCRdb reprocessed the 5' RACE reads with MiXCR, giving one entry per CDR3 protein. The repertoire consists of roughly 800,000 distinct CDR3 sequences, with 58% occurring once and the leading ten covering roughly 22%. The chain combines TRBV6-2 or TRBV6-3 with TRBJ2-1; D tentatively fits TRBD1 or TRBD2 (5 bases each). The sequencing sample was made of blood. The clonotype comes from a man aged 25-40 years in good health. CDR3 amino acids: CASSLGAWVGNEQFF. In nucleotides, the CDR3 is TGTGCCAGCAGCCTCGGGGCGTGGGTAGGGAATGAGCAGTTCTTC.